The clone carrying this T cell receptor (beta chain) was counted many times. Its antigen is as yet unknown. The data were taken from a study of T-cell memory formation after mild COVID-19. Whole-study results and caveats: SARS-CoV-2 specificity was not confirmed for second-wave clones peaking on day 37. Pre-infection memory contained some responding clones, which suggested that cross-reactive memory had joined.

Using its own MiXCR run on the 5' RACE reads, TCRdb lists one record per CDR3 protein. The table includes some 300,000 distinct CDR3 sequences, approximately 19% detected once. The germline V gene encodes CDR1 SGHRS and CDR2 YFSETQ. The CDR3 covers 14 residues. V lost 3 bases and J lost 3; bases outside the gene matches: 2. The receptor was derived from a man aged 18-30 years who had mild COVID-19 (a few samples of this study predate the infection). Cell type and time point are not known. Material: PBMCs or a T cell subset sorted from them (not recorded which). The V and J genes are TRBV5-1 and TRBJ2-3, with TRBD1 matching 9 bases. DNA of the CDR3: TGCGCCAGCAGCTCACAGGGGGCTACAGATACGCAGTATTTT. It encodes CASSSQGATDTQYF.